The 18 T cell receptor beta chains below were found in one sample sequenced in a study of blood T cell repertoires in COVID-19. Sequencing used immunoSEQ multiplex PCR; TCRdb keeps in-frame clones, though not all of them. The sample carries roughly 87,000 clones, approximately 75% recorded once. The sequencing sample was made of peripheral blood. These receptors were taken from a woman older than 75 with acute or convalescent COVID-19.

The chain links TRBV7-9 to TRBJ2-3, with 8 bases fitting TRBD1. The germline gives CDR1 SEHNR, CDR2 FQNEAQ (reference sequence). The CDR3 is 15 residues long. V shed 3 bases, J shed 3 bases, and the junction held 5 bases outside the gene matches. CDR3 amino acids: CASSFARTGTDTQYF. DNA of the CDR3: TGTGCCAGCAGCTTCGCCCGGACAGGGACAGATACGCAGTATTTT.

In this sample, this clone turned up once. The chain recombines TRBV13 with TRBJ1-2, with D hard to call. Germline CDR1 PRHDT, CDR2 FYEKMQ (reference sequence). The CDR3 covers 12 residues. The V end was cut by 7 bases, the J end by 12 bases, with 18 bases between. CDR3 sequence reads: CASNDIGRLNTF. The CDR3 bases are TGTGCCAGCAACGATATCGGCCGACTTAACACCTTC.

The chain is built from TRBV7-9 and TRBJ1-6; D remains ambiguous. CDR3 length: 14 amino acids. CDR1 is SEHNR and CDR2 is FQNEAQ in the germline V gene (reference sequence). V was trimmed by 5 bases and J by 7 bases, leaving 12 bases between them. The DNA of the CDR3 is TGTGCCAGCAGCACAGAGGGAACGAATTCACCCCTCCACTTT. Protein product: CASSTEGTNSPLHF. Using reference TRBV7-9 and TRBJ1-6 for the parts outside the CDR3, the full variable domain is DTGVSQNPRHKITKRGQNVTFRCDPISEHNRLYWYRQTLGQGPEFLTYFQNEAQLEKSRLLSDRFSAERPKGSFSTLEIQRTEQGDSAMYLCASSTEGTNSPLHFGNGTRLTVT.

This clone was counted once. The CDR3 nucleotides read TGCGCCAGCAGCCAAGATGTCAGGGACTTTAACTATGGCTACACCTTC. Protein sequence: CASSQDVRDFNYGYTF. The V call is TRBV4-3, the J call TRBJ1-2, with a possible D match to TRBD1 (5 bases). Germline CDR1 and CDR2: LGHNA and YSLEER. V lost 0 bases and J lost 1, with 12 bases in between. The CDR3 contains 16 residues.

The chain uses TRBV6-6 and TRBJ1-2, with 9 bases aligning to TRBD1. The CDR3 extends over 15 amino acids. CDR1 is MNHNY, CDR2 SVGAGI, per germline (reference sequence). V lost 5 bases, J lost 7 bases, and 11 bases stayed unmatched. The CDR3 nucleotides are TGTGCCAGCAGTACCGGGACAGGGAGGATTAGTGGCTACACCTTC. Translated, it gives CASSTGTGRISGYTF.

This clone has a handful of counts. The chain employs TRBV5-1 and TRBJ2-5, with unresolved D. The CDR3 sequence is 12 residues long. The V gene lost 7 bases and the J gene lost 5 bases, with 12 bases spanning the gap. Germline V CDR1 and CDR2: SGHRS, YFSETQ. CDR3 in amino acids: CASLFIAETQYF. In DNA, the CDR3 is TGCGCCAGCCTTTTCATCGCGGAGACCCAGTACTTC.

CDR3 residues: CASSFSSEKLFF. Written as DNA, the CDR3 is TGTGCCAGCAGCTTTTCGTCCGAAAAACTGTTTTTT. The chain employs TRBV11-2 and TRBJ1-4; D uncertain. V shed 3 bases and J shed 8 bases, with 7 bases lying between them. Germline CDR1 and CDR2: SGHAT and FQNNGV. This CDR3 has 12 residues. Together with reference TRBV11-2 and TRBJ1-4, the CDR3 gives the full variable domain: EAGVAQSPRYKIIEKRQSVAFWCNPISGHATLYWYQQILGQGPKLLIQFQNNGVVDDSQLPKDRFSAERLKGVDSTLKIQPAKLEDSAVYLCASSFSSEKLFFGSGTQLSVL.

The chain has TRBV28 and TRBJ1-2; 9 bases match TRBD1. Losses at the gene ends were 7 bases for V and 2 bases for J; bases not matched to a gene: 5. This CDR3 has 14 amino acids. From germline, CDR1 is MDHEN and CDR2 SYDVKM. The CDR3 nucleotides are TGTGCCAGCAATAGGGACAGGGCGAACTATGGCTACACCTTC. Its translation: CASNRDRANYGYTF.

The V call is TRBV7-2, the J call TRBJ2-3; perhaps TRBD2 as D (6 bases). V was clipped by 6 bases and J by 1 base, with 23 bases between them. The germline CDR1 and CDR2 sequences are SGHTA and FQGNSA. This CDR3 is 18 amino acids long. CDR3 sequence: CASSQGRWSTDGTDTQYF. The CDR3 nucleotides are TGTGCCAGCAGTCAAGGGAGGTGGAGCACAGACGGCACAGATACGCAGTATTTT. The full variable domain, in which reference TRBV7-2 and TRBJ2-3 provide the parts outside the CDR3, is GAGVSQSPSNKVTEKGKDVELRCDPISGHTALYWYRQSLGQGLEFLIYFQGNSAPDKSGLPSDRFSAERTGGSVSTLTIQRTQQEDSAVYLCASSQGRWSTDGTDTQYFGPGTRLTVL.

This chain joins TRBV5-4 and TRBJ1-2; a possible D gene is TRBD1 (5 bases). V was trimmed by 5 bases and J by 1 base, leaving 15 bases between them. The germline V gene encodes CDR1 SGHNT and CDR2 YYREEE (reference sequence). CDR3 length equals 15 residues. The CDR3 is CASSFDSSFNYGYTF. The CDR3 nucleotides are TGTGCCAGCAGTTTTGACAGCTCTTTTAACTATGGCTACACCTTC.

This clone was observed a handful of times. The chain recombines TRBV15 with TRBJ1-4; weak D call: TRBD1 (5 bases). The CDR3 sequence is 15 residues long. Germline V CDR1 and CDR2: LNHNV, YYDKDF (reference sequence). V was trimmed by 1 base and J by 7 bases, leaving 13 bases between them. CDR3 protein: CATSRGSREAEKLFF. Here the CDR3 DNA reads TGTGCCACCAGCAGAGGGTCCAGGGAGGCTGAAAAACTGTTTTTT.

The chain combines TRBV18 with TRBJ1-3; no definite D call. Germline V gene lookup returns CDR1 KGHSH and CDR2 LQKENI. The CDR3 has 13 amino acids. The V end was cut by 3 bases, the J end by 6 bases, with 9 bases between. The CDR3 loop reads CASSPAQENTIYF. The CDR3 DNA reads TGTGCCAGCTCACCGGCGCAGGAAAACACCATATATTTT.

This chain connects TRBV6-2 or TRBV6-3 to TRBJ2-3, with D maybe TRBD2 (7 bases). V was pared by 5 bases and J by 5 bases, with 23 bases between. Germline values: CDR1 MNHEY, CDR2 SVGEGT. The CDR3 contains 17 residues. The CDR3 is CASSPSLWGGPGDTQYF. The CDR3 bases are TGTGCCAGCAGTCCGTCATTATGGGGGGGCCCTGGAGATACGCAGTATTTT.

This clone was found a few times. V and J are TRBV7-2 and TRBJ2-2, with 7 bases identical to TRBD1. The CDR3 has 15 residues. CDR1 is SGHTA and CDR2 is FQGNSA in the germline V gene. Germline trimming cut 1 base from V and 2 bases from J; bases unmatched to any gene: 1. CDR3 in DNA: TGTGCCAGCAGCTTAGGACAGGGAAACACCGGGGAGCTGTTTTTT. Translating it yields CASSLGQGNTGELFF.

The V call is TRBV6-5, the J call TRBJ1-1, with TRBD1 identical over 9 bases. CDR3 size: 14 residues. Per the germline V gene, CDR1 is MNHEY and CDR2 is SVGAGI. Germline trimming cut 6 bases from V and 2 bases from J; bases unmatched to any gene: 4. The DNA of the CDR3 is TGTGCCAGCAGAAGGACAGGGGCCAACACTGAAGCTTTCTTT. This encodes CASRRTGANTEAFF.

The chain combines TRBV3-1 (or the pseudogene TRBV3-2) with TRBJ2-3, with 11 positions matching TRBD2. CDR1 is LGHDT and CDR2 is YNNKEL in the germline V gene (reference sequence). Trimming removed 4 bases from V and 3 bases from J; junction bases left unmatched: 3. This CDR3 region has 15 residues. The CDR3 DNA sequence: TGTGCCAGCAGCCTCGGGACTAGCGGTACAGATACGCAGTATTTT. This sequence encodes CASSLGTSGTDTQYF.

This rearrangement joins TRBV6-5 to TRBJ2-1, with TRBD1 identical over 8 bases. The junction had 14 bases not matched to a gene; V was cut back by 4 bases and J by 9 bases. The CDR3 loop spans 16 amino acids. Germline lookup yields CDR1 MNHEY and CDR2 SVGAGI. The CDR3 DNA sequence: TGTGCCAGCAGTTGGACAGGGAGTCTCCCCTTACGTGAGCAGTTCTTC. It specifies CASSWTGSLPLREQFF.

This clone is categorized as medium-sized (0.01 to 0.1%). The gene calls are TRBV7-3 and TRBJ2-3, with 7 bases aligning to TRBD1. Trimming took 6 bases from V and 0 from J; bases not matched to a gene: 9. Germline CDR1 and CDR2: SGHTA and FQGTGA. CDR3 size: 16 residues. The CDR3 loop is CASSRGQAISTDTQYF. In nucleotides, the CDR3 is TGTGCCAGCAGTCGAGGACAGGCTATTAGCACAGATACGCAGTATTTT. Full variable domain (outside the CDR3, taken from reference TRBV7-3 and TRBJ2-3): GAGVSQTPSNKVTEKGKYVELRCDPISGHTALYWYRQSLGQGPEFLIYFQGTGAADDSGLPNDRFFAVRPEGSVSTLKIQRTERGDSAVYLCASSRGQAISTDTQYFGPGTRLTVL.